Following are 26 T cell receptor beta chains from one sample sequenced in a study of blood T cell repertoires in COVID-19. The method was immunoSEQ multiplex PCR; TCRdb's version includes in-frame clones alone and lacks a portion of them. This table has around 170,000 clones, roughly nine tenths appearing once. Sequenced input: peripheral blood. These receptors were obtained from a woman aged 70-85 years with acute or convalescent COVID-19.

The V and J genes are TRBV10-3 and TRBJ2-7; a possible D gene is TRBD1 (6 bases). This CDR3 has 12 residues. CDR1 is ENHRY and CDR2 is SYGVKD in the germline V gene. Trimming took 3 bases from V and 3 from J, leaving 6 bases between them. The CDR3 loop reads CAISEQGYEQYF. DNA for the CDR3: TGTGCCATCAGTGAACAGGGCTACGAGCAGTACTTC.

This chain joins TRBV11-2 and TRBJ1-1; no clear D gene. Per the germline V gene, CDR1 is SGHAT and CDR2 is FQNNGV. This CDR3 has 14 amino acids. The V end lost 3 bases, the J end lost 0 bases, and 8 bases lay between the germline ends. CDR3 residues: CASSFAGLNTEAFF. CDR3 in DNA: TGTGCCAGCAGCTTTGCGGGATTGAACACTGAAGCTTTCTTT.

V is TRBV4-3 and J is TRBJ1-4; the D gene is possibly TRBD1 (5 bases). V lost 0 bases and J lost 7, with 18 bases in between. The CDR3 length is 17 residues. CDR1 is LGHNA and CDR2 is YSLEER in the germline V gene. The CDR3 sequence is CASSQDATAMGGEKLFF. In DNA form, the CDR3 reads TGCGCCAGCAGCCAAGATGCGACAGCTATGGGTGGTGAAAAACTGTTTTTT.

This clone was detected only once. This rearrangement joins TRBV5-8 to TRBJ2-1; 11 positions match TRBD2. The CDR3 runs 18 residues. Germline V gene sequence: CDR1 SGHTS, CDR2 YDEGEE. The J segment lost 0 bases and the V segment lost 4 bases, leaving 9 bases of the junction unmatched. CDR3 DNA: TGTGCCAGCAGCCGGGTAGCGGGGGGGACTTTCTCCTACAATGAGCAGTTCTTC. Protein sequence: CASSRVAGGTFSYNEQFF.

This chain joins TRBV5-1 and TRBJ1-2, with TRBD1 as a possible D gene (5 bases). V gave up 2 bases and J gave up 3 bases, with 14 bases separating them. The CDR3 spans 15 residues. Germline CDR1 is SGHRS and CDR2 is YFSETQ. CDR3 DNA sequence: TGCGCCAGCAGCTTCGACAGTCCTGGGGACTATGGCTACACCTTC. Its translation: CASSFDSPGDYGYTF.

The chain carries TRBV6-2 or TRBV6-3 and TRBJ1-2; 7 bases are a match to TRBD1. J was trimmed by 4 bases and V by 6 bases; bases with no gene match: 8. The CDR3 runs 14 residues. The germline V gene encodes CDR1 MNHEY and CDR2 SVGEGT. The CDR3 DNA reads TGTGCCAGCAGCAGGACAGGTTTTAGCTATGGCTACACCTTC. This translates into CASSRTGFSYGYTF.

The chain carries TRBV19 and TRBJ1-4; 9 nucleotides align to TRBD1. CDR3 length: 15 amino acids. V gave up 7 bases and J gave up 8 bases; unmatched junction bases: 11. The V gene's germline CDR1 is LNHDA and CDR2 SQIVND (reference sequence). CDR3 amino acids: CASNPSRTGAEKLFF. The CDR3, as DNA: TGTGCCAGTAATCCTTCCCGGACAGGGGCGGAAAAACTGTTTTTT.

The chain couples TRBV28 to TRBJ2-1; the match to TRBD2 covers 9 bases. Unmatched junction bases numbered 10, after V lost 6 bases and J lost 1 base. The CDR3 is made up of 17 amino acids. CDR1 MDHEN and CDR2 SYDVKM come from the germline V gene. CDR3 protein: CASSSGPSGRSYNEQFF. The CDR3 DNA sequence: TGTGCCAGCAGCTCGGGACCAAGCGGGAGGTCCTACAATGAGCAGTTCTTC.

A remark on this clone: This same CDR3 is encoded by further DNA sequences in the sample. The rearrangement joins TRBV6-6 to TRBJ2-2; D might be TRBD1 (5 bases). CDR1 and CDR2 (germline): MNHNY, SVGAGI (reference sequence). V was trimmed by 5 bases and J by 6 bases, leaving 10 bases between them. The CDR3 totals 13 residues. In nucleotides, the CDR3 is TGTGCCAGCAGTCCTAGGGGATCCGGGGAGCTGTTTTTT. Translation gives CASSPRGSGELFF.

CDR3 protein: CASSLDPGGKQFF. In DNA, the CDR3 is TGTGCCAGCAGCTTAGATCCAGGGGGTAAGCAGTTCTTC. This chain joins TRBV11-2 and TRBJ2-1, with 7 bases lining up with TRBD1. This CDR3 region has 13 residues. V was pared by 0 bases and J by 11 bases, with 4 bases of the junction left unmatched. Germline loops: CDR1 SGHAT, CDR2 FQNNGV.

There are a few counts of this clone. The chain is built from TRBV2 and TRBJ2-7; possible D gene TRBD1, 5 bases. The CDR3 covers 14 residues. The V gene's germline CDR1 is SNHLY and CDR2 FYNNEI. Trimming removed 7 bases from V and 6 bases from J, with 19 bases in between. CDR3 amino acids: CASTSGRATSEQYF. In DNA form, the CDR3 reads TGTGCCAGCACTTCGGGCAGGGCCACCTCCGAGCAGTACTTC. The variable domain in full, completed from reference TRBV2 and TRBJ2-7, reads EPEVTQTPSHQVTQMGQEVILRCVPISNHLYFYWYRQILGQKVEFLVSFYNNEISEKSEIFDDQFSVERPDGSNFTLKIRSTKLEDSAMYFCASTSGRATSEQYFGPGTRLTVT.

The chain links TRBV6-5 to TRBJ2-7; 10 positions agree with TRBD1. Germline-derived CDR1 and CDR2 are MNHEY and SVGAGI. This CDR3 is built from 15 residues. The junction had 6 bases not matched to a gene; V was cut back by 4 bases and J by 3 bases. The CDR3 bases are TGTGCCAGCAGTTTTCCGTGGACAGGGGGCTACGAGCAGTACTTC. This translates into CASSFPWTGGYEQYF.

This rearrangement joins TRBV11-2 to TRBJ2-5; unclear D gene. The V end lost 3 bases, the J end lost 5 bases, and 10 bases lay between the germline ends. This CDR3 has 13 residues. The germline gives CDR1 SGHAT, CDR2 FQNNGV. CDR3: CASSFSQSETQYF. CDR3 in DNA: TGTGCCAGCAGCTTCTCACAGTCGGAGACCCAGTACTTC.

This chain links TRBV24-1 with TRBJ2-5, with 10 bases identical to TRBD1. The V gene end was trimmed by 6 bases and the J gene end by 3 bases; junction bases not matched to a gene: 12. Germline values: CDR1 KGHDR, CDR2 SFDVKD. The CDR3 length is 17 residues. The CDR3 coding sequence is TGTGCCACCAGTCCTACGCCCGGGACAGGGGTAAAAGAGACCCAGTACTTC. Translated, it gives CATSPTPGTGVKETQYF.

The chain employs TRBV27 and TRBJ1-1; D may be TRBD1 (6 bases). V was shortened by 6 bases and J by 4 bases, with 21 bases between the two germline ends. The CDR3 is made up of 16 amino acids. The germline V gene has CDR1 MNHEY and CDR2 SMNVEV (reference sequence). The DNA of the CDR3 is TGTGCCAGCAGGGCAGGGGCTGGTGCTCTGGTCACTGAAGCTTTCTTT. Translating gives CASRAGAGALVTEAFF.

The rearrangement joins TRBV3-1 (or the pseudogene TRBV3-2) to TRBJ1-4, with TRBD1 matching 7 bases. Germline V lookup: CDR1 LGHDT, CDR2 YNNKEL (reference sequence). CDR3 size: 15 residues. Unmatched junction bases numbered 6, after V lost 5 bases and J lost 3 bases. The CDR3 region has the DNA TGTGCCAGCAGCTCCCCCGGGACAGCTAATGAAAAACTGTTTTTT. Protein product: CASSSPGTANEKLFF.

The chain has TRBV6-5 and TRBJ1-1, with 8 bases fitting TRBD1. CDR1 is MNHEY and CDR2 is SVGAGI in the germline V gene. With V trimmed by 3 bases and J by 7 bases, 7 bases remained unmatched. The length of the CDR3 is 14 residues. In DNA form, the CDR3 reads TGTGCCAGCAGTTATGGTCAGGGGGCTGTTGAAGCTTTCTTT. This codes for CASSYGQGAVEAFF.

The chain combines TRBV4-3 with TRBJ1-2, with TRBD1 as a possible D gene (6 bases). V shed 3 bases and J shed 0 bases, with 11 bases lying between them. The CDR3 length is 15 residues. Germline-derived CDR1 and CDR2 are LGHNA and YSLEER. Written as DNA, the CDR3 is TGCGCCAGCAGCCAGACAGGCGTAACTAACTATGGCTACACCTTC. As protein: CASSQTGVTNYGYTF.

This chain links TRBV19 with TRBJ1-4; D remains ambiguous. The germline V gene encodes CDR1 LNHDA and CDR2 SQIVND (reference sequence). Trimming removed 3 bases at V and 8 bases at J, with 7 bases between. The CDR3 has 12 amino acids. CDR3 sequence (DNA): TGTGCCAGTAGTATCGGAGGAGAAAAACTGTTTTTT. Protein sequence: CASSIGGEKLFF.

The V gene is TRBV9, the J gene TRBJ2-7, with 7 bases matching TRBD2. In germline, CDR1 is SGDLS, CDR2 YYNGEE. The CDR3 is made up of 15 amino acids. The J segment lost 7 bases and the V segment lost 0 bases, leaving 10 bases of the junction unmatched. The CDR3 nucleotides are TGTGCCAGCAGCGTAGGGCTAGCGGCCTGGGATGAGCAGTACTTC. It specifies CASSVGLAAWDEQYF. Combining the CDR3 with reference TRBV9 and TRBJ2-7 gives the whole variable domain DSGVTQTPKHLITATGQRVTLRCSPRSGDLSVYWYQQSLDQGLQFLIQYYNGEERAKGNILERFSAQQFPDLHSELNLSSLELGDSALYFCASSVGLAAWDEQYFGPGTRLTVT.

The CDR3 DNA is TGTGCCTGGAGTGTAAGGGGGACAGGGAACACCGGGGAGCTGTTTTTT. It specifies CAWSVRGTGNTGELFF. V and J are TRBV30 and TRBJ2-2; 8 nucleotides align to TRBD1. Germline V gene data show CDR1 as GTSNPN and CDR2 as SVGIG (reference sequence). The J segment lost 1 base and the V segment lost 0 bases, leaving 4 bases of the junction unmatched. The CDR3 is made up of 16 amino acids.

The chain links TRBV5-5 to TRBJ2-5; 7 bases agree with TRBD1. V lost 4 bases and J lost 2; bases outside the gene matches: 5. The CDR3 covers 14 residues. Germline V gene lookup returns CDR1 SGHKS and CDR2 YYEKEE (reference sequence). CDR3 DNA sequence: TGTGCCAGCAGCCGAGGGGACAGTCAAGAGACCCAGTACTTC. This codes for CASSRGDSQETQYF.

The gene calls are TRBV6-6 and TRBJ2-7; D ambiguous. With 0 bases removed from V and 1 base from J, the gap between germline ends came to 13 bases. The CDR3 totals 16 residues. CDR1 and CDR2 (germline): MNHNY, SVGAGI (reference sequence). CDR3 in DNA: TGTGCCAGCAGTTACTCTTCGCCGAGAGCATCCTACGAGCAGTACTTC. Translation gives CASSYSSPRASYEQYF.

This clone was seen just once. The chain links TRBV4-2 to TRBJ2-3; 7 positions match TRBD2. The V segment lost 0 bases and the J segment 5 bases; nucleotides outside the gene matches: 8. Germline CDR1 LGHNA, CDR2 YNFKEQ. This CDR3 contains 16 residues. CDR3 sequence (DNA): TGTGCCAGCAGCCAAGATCAAGGCGGGAGCGGAGATACGCAGTATTTT. It translates to CASSQDQGGSGDTQYF.

This chain uses TRBV30 with TRBJ1-2, with 10 bases matching TRBD1. In germline, CDR1 is GTSNPN, CDR2 SVGIG (reference sequence). The J segment lost 3 bases and the V segment lost 7 bases, leaving 8 bases of the junction unmatched. This CDR3 is built from 14 residues. The CDR3 nucleotides read TGTGCCTCCTCCGGGACAGGGGATTACTATGGCTACACCTTC. It specifies CASSGTGDYYGYTF.

The CDR3 is CASSPVGLAGETQYF. CDR3 coding DNA: TGTGCCAGCAGCCCCGTGGGGCTAGCGGGAGAGACCCAGTACTTC. V usage is TRBV7-3 and J usage is TRBJ2-5; 8 bases map to TRBD2. V dropped 5 bases and J dropped 4; count of bases not matched to a gene: 9. The CDR3 loop spans 15 amino acids. Germline V gives CDR1 SGHTA, CDR2 FQGTGA.